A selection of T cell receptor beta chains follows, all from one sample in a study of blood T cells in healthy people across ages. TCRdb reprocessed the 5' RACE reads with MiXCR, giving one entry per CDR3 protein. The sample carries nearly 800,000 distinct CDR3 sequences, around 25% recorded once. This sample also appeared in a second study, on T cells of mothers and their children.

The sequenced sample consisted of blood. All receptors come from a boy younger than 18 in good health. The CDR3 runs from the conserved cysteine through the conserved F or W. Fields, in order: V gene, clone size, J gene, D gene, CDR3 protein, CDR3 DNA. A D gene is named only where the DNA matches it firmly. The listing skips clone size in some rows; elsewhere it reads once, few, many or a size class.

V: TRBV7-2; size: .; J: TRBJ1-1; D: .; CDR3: CASSLVGRALNTEAFF; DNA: TGTGCCAGCAGCTTAGTTGGTAGGGCGCTGAACACTGAAGCTTTCTTT
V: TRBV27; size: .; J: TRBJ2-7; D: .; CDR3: CASSFIPGAYEQYF; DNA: TGTGCCAGCAGTTTCATCCCCGGGGCTTACGAGCAGTACTTC
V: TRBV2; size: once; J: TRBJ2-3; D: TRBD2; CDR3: CAVETSGGTDTQYF; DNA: TGTGCCGTTGAGACTAGCGGGGGCACAGATACGCAGTATTTT
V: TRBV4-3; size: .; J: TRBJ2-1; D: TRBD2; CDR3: CASSQIAAGGYNEQFF; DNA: TGCGCCAGCAGCCAGATTGCGGCGGGAGGGTACAATGAGCAGTTCTTC
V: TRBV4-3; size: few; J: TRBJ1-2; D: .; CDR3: CASSQDYTNYGYTF; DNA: TGCGCCAGCAGCCAAGATTACACAAACTATGGCTACACCTTC
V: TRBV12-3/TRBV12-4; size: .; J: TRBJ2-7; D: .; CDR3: CASTLLSGSVEQYF; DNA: TGTGCCAGCACCCTTCTGTCAGGGTCGGTCGAGCAGTACTTC
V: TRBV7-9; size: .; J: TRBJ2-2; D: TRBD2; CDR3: CASSRRGDPNTGELFF; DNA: TGTGCCAGCAGCCGCCGGGGGGACCCGAACACCGGGGAGCTGTTTTTT
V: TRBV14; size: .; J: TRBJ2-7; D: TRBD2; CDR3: CASSQVAGVVYEQYF; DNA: TGTGCCAGCAGCCAAGTAGCGGGAGTAGTCTACGAGCAGTACTTC
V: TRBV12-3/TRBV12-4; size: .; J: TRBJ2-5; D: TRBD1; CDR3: CASSLGQGLGETQYF; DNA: TGTGCCAGCAGTTTAGGACAGGGGCTAGGGGAGACCCAGTACTTC
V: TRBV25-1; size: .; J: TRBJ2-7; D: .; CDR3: CASRGARQYF; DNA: TGTGCCAGCCGGGGGGCCCGGCAGTACTTC
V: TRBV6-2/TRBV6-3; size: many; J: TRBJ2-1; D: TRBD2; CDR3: CASSSGAYNEQFF; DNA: TGTGCCAGCAGTAGCGGGGCCTACAATGAGCAGTTCTTC
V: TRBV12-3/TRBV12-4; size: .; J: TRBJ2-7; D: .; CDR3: CASAGRDVPSYEQYF; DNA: TGTGCCAGCGCTGGCCGGGACGTCCCCTCCTACGAGCAGTACTTC
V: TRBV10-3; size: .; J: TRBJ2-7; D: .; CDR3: CAISDSQGFYEQYF; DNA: TGTGCCATCAGTGATTCGCAGGGGTTCTACGAGCAGTACTTC
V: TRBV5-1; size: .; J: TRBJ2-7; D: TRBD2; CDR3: CASSLDTSETYEQYF; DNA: TGCGCCAGCAGCTTGGATACTAGCGAAACCTACGAGCAGTACTTC
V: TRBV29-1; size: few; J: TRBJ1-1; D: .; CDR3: CSVWGGVTEAFF; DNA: TGCAGCGTATGGGGGGGTGTCACTGAAGCTTTCTTT
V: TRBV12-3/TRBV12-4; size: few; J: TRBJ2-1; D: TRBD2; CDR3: CASRVTSGVTYNEQFF; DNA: TGTGCCAGCAGGGTGACTAGCGGGGTTACCTACAATGAGCAGTTCTTC
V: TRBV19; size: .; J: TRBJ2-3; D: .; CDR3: CATELDTQYF; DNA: TGTGCCACCGAACTGGATACGCAGTATTTT
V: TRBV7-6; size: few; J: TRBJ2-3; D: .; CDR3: CASSSLPEDTQYF; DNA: TGTGCCAGCAGCTCTCTCCCCGAAGATACGCAGTATTTT
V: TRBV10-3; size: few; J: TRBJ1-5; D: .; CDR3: CAIGTGGGNQPQHF; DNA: TGTGCCATTGGAACAGGCGGCGGCAATCAGCCCCAGCATTTT
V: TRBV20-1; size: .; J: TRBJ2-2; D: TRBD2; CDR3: CSGRVLAGVGELFF; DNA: TGCAGTGGTCGGGTACTAGCGGGAGTCGGGGAGCTGTTTTTT
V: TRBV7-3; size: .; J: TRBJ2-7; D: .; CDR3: CASSFSGSNEQYF; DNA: TGTGCCAGCAGCTTCAGTGGGTCGAACGAGCAGTACTTC
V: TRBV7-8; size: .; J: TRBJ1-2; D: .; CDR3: CASSPRVTPAGGYTF; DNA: TGTGCCAGCAGCCCCCGGGTAACACCGGCGGGTGGCTACACCTTC
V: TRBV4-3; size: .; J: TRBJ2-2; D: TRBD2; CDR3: CASSQGLAGGGFTGELFF; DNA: TGCGCCAGCAGCCAAGGACTAGCGGGAGGGGGATTCACCGGGGAGCTGTTTTTT
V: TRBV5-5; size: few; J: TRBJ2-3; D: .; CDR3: CASRRQTDTQYF; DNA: TGTGCCAGCAGGCGGCAGACAGATACGCAGTATTTT
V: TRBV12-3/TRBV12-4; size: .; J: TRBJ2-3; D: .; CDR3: CASSPGGGSDTQYF; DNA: TGTGCCAGCAGTCCTGGAGGGGGTTCAGATACGCAGTATTTT
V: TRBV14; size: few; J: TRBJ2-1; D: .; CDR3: CASGKGLSSYDEQFF; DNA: TGTGCCAGCGGGAAGGGCCTGAGCTCCTACGATGAGCAGTTCTTC